Presented here are 27 T cell receptor beta chains from one specimen sequenced in a study of T-cell memory formation after mild COVID-19. Each CDR3 protein is one row after TCRdb ran MiXCR on the 5' RACE reads. The table lists 150,000 to 200,000 distinct CDR3 sequences, roughly 11% of them singletons. Sequencing input: PBMCs or a T cell subset sorted from them (not recorded which). These receptors were collected from a young man who had mild COVID-19 (a few samples of this study predate the infection). Cell type and time point are not known.

The table lists this clonotype with a few counts. The V and J genes are TRBV10-3 and TRBJ2-5, with 10 positions matching TRBD2. The germline CDR1 and CDR2 sequences are ENHRY and SYGVKD. V shed 0 bases, J shed 1 base, and the junction held 8 bases outside the gene matches. The CDR3 is made up of 18 amino acids. The CDR3 bases are TGTGCCATCAGTGAGTCGAAAGCGGGGGGGCGCGGCCAAGAGACCCAGTACTTC. It yields the protein CAISESKAGGRGQETQYF.

In this sample, this clonotype turned up many times. V and J are TRBV3-1 and TRBJ2-3; TRBD1 aligns across 9 bases. Germline CDR1 and CDR2: LGHDT and YNNKEL (reference sequence). The CDR3 consists of 16 residues. V was clipped by 0 bases and J by 6 bases; unmatched bases: 7. CDR3 loop: CASSQDPTGGADTQYF. The CDR3 coding sequence is TGTGCCAGCAGCCAAGATCCGACAGGGGGAGCGGATACGCAGTATTTT.

DNA of the CDR3: TGCAGCGTCGCCCAGAGACTCGGGAACACTGAAGCTTTCTTT. Encoded protein: CSVAQRLGNTEAFF. The chain uses TRBV29-1 and TRBJ1-1; D unclear. Germline V gene data show CDR1 as SQVTM and CDR2 as ANQGSEA. Trimming took 6 bases from V and 1 from J, leaving 15 bases between them. This CDR3 is 14 amino acids long.

The chain employs TRBV11-3 and TRBJ2-2; 13 nucleotides match TRBD2. The CDR3 loop spans 17 amino acids. V dropped 5 bases and J dropped 0; count of bases not matched to a gene: 3. Germline loops: CDR1 SGHNT, CDR2 YENEEA. The CDR3 spells CASSPTSGGSNTGELFF. The CDR3 region has the DNA TGTGCCAGCAGCCCGACTAGCGGGGGGTCGAACACCGGGGAGCTGTTTTTT.

This sequence joins TRBV9 and TRBJ1-6; no clear D. Trimming cost V 4 bases and J 9 bases, with 17 bases left between them. The germline V gene has CDR1 SGDLS and CDR2 YYNGEE. CDR3 length: 15 residues. The CDR3 nucleotides are TGTGCCAGCAGCCTCGGGGAGCGCCCAAGTTCACCCCTCCACTTT. It encodes CASSLGERPSSPLHF.

This clonotype has at least ten counts. The V call is TRBV12-3 or TRBV12-4, the J call TRBJ2-5, with D uncertain. The CDR3 covers 15 residues. The ends were cut back, 6 bases at V and 2 bases at J, with 16 bases in the middle. The CDR3 loop reads CASSNWGGWQETQYF. The CDR3 bases are TGTGCCAGCAGCAACTGGGGTGGTTGGCAAGAGACCCAGTACTTC.

This clonotype has a count of ten or more. The rearrangement uses TRBV7-2 and TRBJ1-3; D is unclear. CDR3 length: 15 residues. Germline V gives CDR1 SGHTA, CDR2 FQGNSA. The V gene lost 1 base and the J gene lost 7 bases, with 14 bases spanning the gap. DNA of the CDR3: TGTGCCAGCAGCTTAGTGAGGGCGAGCGAGAACACCATATATTTT. Protein: CASSLVRASENTIYF. The whole variable domain, filled in from reference TRBV7-2 and TRBJ1-3, reads GAGVSQSPSNKVTEKGKDVELRCDPISGHTALYWYRQSLGQGLEFLIYFQGNSAPDKSGLPSDRFSAERTGGSVSTLTIQRTQQEDSAVYLCASSLVRASENTIYFGEGSWLTVV.

The CDR3 spells CASSQGLSLDTQYF. CDR3 sequence (DNA): TGTGCCAGCAGCCAGGGACTGAGCTTGGATACGCAGTATTTT. The chain employs TRBV7-3 and TRBJ2-3, with a weak D call TRBD2 (6 bases). The V end lost 5 bases, the J end lost 6 bases, and 15 bases lay between the germline ends. The CDR3 consists of 14 residues. CDR1 is SGHTA and CDR2 is FQGTGA in the germline V gene. Based on the CDR3 plus reference TRBV7-3 and TRBJ2-3, the full variable domain is GAGVSQTPSNKVTEKGKYVELRCDPISGHTALYWYRQSLGQGPEFLIYFQGTGAADDSGLPNDRFFAVRPEGSVSTLKIQRTERGDSAVYLCASSQGLSLDTQYFGPGTRLTVL.

There are a few counts of this clonotype. CDR3 nucleotides: TGTGCCAGCAGCTTCGGGACGGCTCCGAGGTTTAACTATGGCTACACCTTC. Translation gives CASSFGTAPRFNYGYTF. V usage is TRBV7-3 and J usage is TRBJ1-2; D possibly corresponds to TRBD1 (5 bases). This CDR3 comprises 17 residues. V lost 3 bases and J lost 1, with 18 bases in between. Per the germline V gene, CDR1 is SGHTA and CDR2 is FQGTGA.

There are a few counts of this clonotype. The V call is TRBV9, the J call TRBJ2-1; no reliable D call. From germline, CDR1 is SGDLS and CDR2 YYNGEE. Trimming pared 3 bases from V and 1 base from J, leaving 8 bases between. The CDR3 length is 14 residues. The CDR3 protein is CASSAVPSYNEQFF. The CDR3 bases are TGTGCCAGCAGCGCCGTCCCATCCTACAATGAGCAGTTCTTC.

This chain connects TRBV12-2 to TRBJ1-1. TRBV12-2 is recorded as a pseudogene. The CDR3 consists of 15 residues. The CDR3 loop reads CASRGRIRCYTEAFF. The CDR3 DNA reads TGTGCAAGTCGCGGTAGAATCAGGTGCTACACTGAAGCTTTCTTT.

Only a few counts were recorded for this clonotype. The genes are TRBV3-1 and TRBJ1-1; D perhaps matches TRBD1 (5 bases). V shed 8 bases and J shed 3 bases, with 13 bases lying between them. Germline-derived CDR1 and CDR2 are LGHDT and YNNKEL (reference sequence). The CDR3 contains 13 residues. The chain's CDR3 is CASRGVWDTEAFF. DNA of the CDR3: TGTGCCAGCCGGGGCGTGTGGGACACTGAAGCTTTCTTT.

The V call is TRBV23-1, the J call TRBJ1-4; D is ambiguous. TRBV23-1 is recorded as an ORF, its role being uncertain. The CDR3 loop spans 12 amino acids. The CDR3 DNA reads TGCGTCACCCGTGCAACTAATGAAAAACTGTTTTTT. Encoded protein: CVTRATNEKLFF.

This clonotype was observed a few times. The chain recombines TRBV6-2 or TRBV6-3 with TRBJ2-7; D gene ambiguous. The V end lost 0 bases, the J end lost 2 bases, and 8 bases lay between the germline ends. The length of the CDR3 is 14 residues. Germline-derived CDR1 and CDR2 are MNHEY and SVGEGT. Written as DNA, the CDR3 is TGTGCCAGCAGTTACTCGAGCAGGACCTACGAGCAGTACGTC. It codes for CASSYSSRTYEQYV.

This rearrangement joins TRBV19 to TRBJ2-2; D unresolved. The CDR3 consists of 16 residues. Germline-derived CDR1 and CDR2 are LNHDA and SQIVND (reference sequence). The V and J ends lost 7 bases and 4 bases respectively, with 19 bases between them. The CDR3 region has the DNA TGTGCCAGTACCCCTTGGGTGGGCAGTAGCACCGGGGAGCTGTTTTTT. Translating it yields CASTPWVGSSTGELFF.

This clonotype occurred a few times. This sequence joins TRBV10-3 and TRBJ1-4; 9 bases map to TRBD1. CDR1 and CDR2 (germline): ENHRY, SYGVKD. This CDR3 is 14 amino acids long. V shed 1 base and J 7 bases; nucleotides not matched to a gene: 1. CDR3 in amino acids: CAISELQGAEKLFF. The CDR3 DNA reads TGTGCCATCAGTGAGTTACAGGGGGCTGAAAAACTGTTTTTT.

J is TRBJ1-4 and V is TRBV9, with TRBD1 matching 7 bases. V gave up 0 bases and J gave up 8 bases; unmatched junction bases: 4. This CDR3 has 14 amino acids. Germline V gene data show CDR1 as SGDLS and CDR2 as YYNGEE. The CDR3, as DNA: TGTGCCAGCAGCGTAGACAGGACAGGCGAAAAACTGTTTTTT. Translation: CASSVDRTGEKLFF.

This clonotype was found many times. The CDR3, as DNA: TGCGCCAGCAGCGGTTCAGCAGGGATGGGCACAGATACGCAGTATTTT. Translated: CASSGSAGMGTDTQYF. The chain couples TRBV5-1 to TRBJ2-3; a possible D gene is TRBD1 (5 bases). Germline V gives CDR1 SGHRS, CDR2 YFSETQ. V lost 4 bases, J lost 1 base, and 16 bases lay in between. The CDR3 spans 16 residues. Full variable domain (remainder filled in from reference TRBV5-1 and TRBJ2-3): KAGVTQTPRYLIKTRGQQVTLSCSPISGHRSVSWYQQTPGQGLQFLFEYFSETQRNKGNFPGRFSGRQFSNSRSEMNVSTLELGDSALYLCASSGSAGMGTDTQYFGPGTRLTVL.

V usage is TRBV12-3 or TRBV12-4 and J usage is TRBJ1-2; 11 positions agree with TRBD1. Unmatched junction bases numbered 6, after V lost 5 bases and J lost 1 base. The CDR3 spans 16 residues. The CDR3 coding sequence is TGTGCCAGCAGTGGACAGGGGGCGACCCTTAACTATGGCTACACCTTC. Residues: CASSGQGATLNYGYTF.

This clonotype has just a few counts. The chain carries TRBV18 and TRBJ1-2, with D possibly matching TRBD1 (5 bases). The ends were cut back, 6 bases at V and 2 bases at J, with 16 bases in the middle. The CDR3 sequence is 15 residues long. CDR1 is KGHSH, CDR2 LQKENI, per germline. The CDR3 region is CASSDKGSLNYGYTF. DNA of the CDR3: TGTGCCAGCTCGGACAAGGGGAGTCTAAACTATGGCTACACCTTC.

The table lists this clonotype with a few counts. This sequence joins TRBV29-1 and TRBJ1-1; D gene unclear. The germline V gene has CDR1 SQVTM and CDR2 ANQGSEA. The CDR3 is made up of 11 amino acids. The germline V and J ends were trimmed by 7 bases and 8 bases, with 14 bases remaining between them. The CDR3 DNA reads TGCAGCGCCGCACGGGAAGGGGAAGCTTTCTTT. Protein: CSAAREGEAFF.

This clonotype was observed a handful of times. The chain joins TRBV12-3 or TRBV12-4 to TRBJ2-5; D is possibly TRBD1 (6 bases). The V end was cut by 4 bases, the J end by 1 base, with 10 bases between. The CDR3 spans 14 residues. This chain's CDR3 is CASSYPGVQETQYF. In DNA form, the CDR3 reads TGTGCCAGCAGTTACCCAGGGGTCCAAGAGACCCAGTACTTC.

This chain links TRBV4-1 with TRBJ2-4; 7 nucleotides match TRBD2. The CDR3 is 15 residues long. Trimming cost V 3 bases and J 2 bases; bases outside gene matches: 4. Per the germline V gene, CDR1 is MGHRA and CDR2 is YSYEKL. The CDR3 region has the DNA TGCGCCAGCAGCCAGGCGGGGGTAACCAAAAACATTCAGTACTTC. Translated, it gives CASSQAGVTKNIQYF.

This clonotype was detected a few times. The V and J genes are TRBV12-3 or TRBV12-4 and TRBJ2-3, with D possibly being TRBD1 (6 bases). Between the trimmed V and J ends, which lost 7 bases and 6 bases, there was a span of 17 bases. This CDR3 contains 14 residues. As DNA, the CDR3 is TGTGCCAGCACCCAAGGCAGGGGATGGGATACGCAGTATTTT. This encodes CASTQGRGWDTQYF.

This clonotype has only a few counts. V is TRBV28 and J is TRBJ1-4; weak D call: TRBD1 (6 bases). Trimming left V 3 bases short and J 5 bases short, with 13 bases between. CDR3 length: 15 residues. Germline V gene data show CDR1 as MDHEN and CDR2 as SYDVKM. The CDR3 protein is CASSFVGQSNEKLFF. The CDR3 DNA reads TGTGCCAGCAGTTTTGTTGGACAGTCAAATGAAAAACTGTTTTTT.

This clonotype was observed a handful of times. CDR3 DNA: TGCGCCAGCAGCTTGTTTGGGACCAACACTGAAGCTTTCTTT. It codes for CASSLFGTNTEAFF. V is TRBV5-1 and J is TRBJ1-1, with a weak D call TRBD1 (5 bases). The CDR3 loop spans 14 amino acids. Germline CDR1 and CDR2: SGHRS and YFSETQ. V was clipped by 1 base and J by 2 bases, with 9 bases between them.

This clonotype was detected many times. V and J are TRBV4-3 and TRBJ2-3, with no clear D. The CDR3 contains 17 residues. The germline V gene encodes CDR1 LGHNA and CDR2 YSLEER. With 0 bases removed from V and 2 bases from J, the gap between germline ends came to 15 bases. The CDR3 DNA reads as TGCGCCAGCAGCCAAGATAAGGCTAGTGATCTCACAGATACGCAGTATTTT. Its protein is CASSQDKASDLTDTQYF.